These T cell receptor beta chains were read from a single sample in a study of shared clonotypes between healthy human individuals. Profiled with immunoSEQ multiplex PCR; TCRdb holds only in-frame clones, not every one. The sample contains a few million clones, around 90% of which appear only once. Source material: naive CD4+ T cells from PBMCs. The origin of the receptors is a man in his late teens or twenties in good health. Some clones in this sample may be carry-over from other donors' samples. Both conserved end residues are part of each CDR3. Fields, in order: clone size, D gene, J gene, V gene, CDR3 protein, CDR3 DNA. D genes are given only for firm matches. Some rows mark clone size as missing; the rest say once, few, many or name a class of expanded clone.

clone size: .
D gene: .
J gene: TRBJ2-7
V gene: TRBV5-1
CDR3 protein: CASSLFLAAAVSYEQYF
CDR3 DNA: TGCGCCAGCAGCTTGTTTTTGGCGGCAGCCGTCTCCTACGAGCAGTACTTC

clone size: .
D gene: .
J gene: TRBJ2-7
V gene: TRBV7-3
CDR3 protein: CASSLGRTGGYEQYF
CDR3 DNA: TGTGCCAGCAGCTTAGGCCGGACAGGAGGGTACGAGCAGTACTTC

clone size: .
D gene: .
J gene: TRBJ1-2
V gene: TRBV5-1
CDR3 protein: CASKQATFTYGYTF
CDR3 DNA: TGCGCCAGTAAACAGGCGACCTTCACCTATGGCTACACCTTC

clone size: .
D gene: .
J gene: TRBJ1-6
V gene: TRBV6-5
CDR3 protein: CATAGNSPLHF
CDR3 DNA: TGTGCCACTGCGGGGAATTCACCCCTCCACTTT

clone size: .
D gene: .
J gene: TRBJ1-1
V gene: TRBV15
CDR3 protein: CATSGTGTYNTEAFF
CDR3 DNA: TGTGCCACCAGCGGGACCGGGACCTATAACACTGAAGCTTTCTTT

clone size: .
D gene: .
J gene: TRBJ2-2
V gene: TRBV7-9
CDR3 protein: CASSARTTNTGELFF
CDR3 DNA: TGTGCCAGCAGCGCCCGGACTACTAACACCGGGGAGCTGTTTTTT

clone size: once
D gene: .
J gene: TRBJ2-1
V gene: TRBV4-1
CDR3 protein: CASSQDRRRIVREQFF
CDR3 DNA: TGCGCCAGCAGCCAAGACAGGCGACGGATCGTCAGGGAGCAGTTCTTC

clone size: .
D gene: .
J gene: TRBJ2-5
V gene: TRBV27
CDR3 protein: CASSLSGETQYF
CDR3 DNA: TGTGCCAGCAGCTTATCGGGCGAGACCCAGTACTTC

clone size: once
D gene: TRBD2
J gene: TRBJ2-7
V gene: TRBV19
CDR3 protein: CASNKGLAGGPPAEQYF
CDR3 DNA: TGTGCCAGTAACAAGGGACTAGCGGGAGGGCCACCAGCTGAGCAGTACTTC

clone size: .
D gene: .
J gene: TRBJ2-2
V gene: TRBV2
CDR3 protein: CASSVAGATGELFF
CDR3 DNA: TGTGCCAGCAGTGTGGCGGGGGCTACCGGGGAGCTGTTTTTT

clone size: .
D gene: TRBD2
J gene: TRBJ2-1
V gene: TRBV2
CDR3 protein: CASVLAGVGNEQFF
CDR3 DNA: TGTGCCAGCGTACTAGCGGGAGTTGGCAATGAGCAGTTCTTC

clone size: .
D gene: TRBD2
J gene: TRBJ2-3
V gene: TRBV5-1
CDR3 protein: CASSLEAGPDTQYF
CDR3 DNA: TGCGCCAGCAGCTTGGAAGCGGGGCCAGATACGCAGTATTTT

clone size: .
D gene: .
J gene: TRBJ2-7
V gene: TRBV5-1
CDR3 protein: CASSVAGSSIPSYEQYF
CDR3 DNA: TGCGCCAGCAGCGTGGCGGGATCCAGCATTCCTTCCTACGAGCAGTACTTC

clone size: .
D gene: TRBD1
J gene: TRBJ2-4
V gene: TRBV6-5
CDR3 protein: CASSLGQGVQYF
CDR3 DNA: TGTGCCAGCAGCCTCGGACAGGGGGTTCAGTACTTC

clone size: .
D gene: .
J gene: TRBJ1-1
V gene: TRBV2
CDR3 protein: CASSEGPLLEAFF
CDR3 DNA: TGTGCCAGCAGTGAGGGCCCGTTACTTGAAGCTTTCTTT

clone size: .
D gene: .
J gene: TRBJ2-1
V gene: TRBV28
CDR3 protein: CASTTPGQKFF
CDR3 DNA: TGTGCCAGCACCACCCCGGGGCAGAAGTTCTTC

clone size: .
D gene: .
J gene: TRBJ2-3
V gene: TRBV7-9
CDR3 protein: CASRSAEPTDTQYF
CDR3 DNA: TGTGCCAGCAGAAGCGCGGAGCCCACAGATACGCAGTATTTT

clone size: once
D gene: .
J gene: TRBJ2-7
V gene: TRBV5-1
CDR3 protein: CASSRDPPSSYEQYF
CDR3 DNA: TGCGCCAGCAGCCGGGACCCGCCGAGCTCCTACGAGCAGTACTTC

clone size: .
D gene: .
J gene: TRBJ2-7
V gene: TRBV27
CDR3 protein: CASSLSGGGEQYF
CDR3 DNA: TGTGCCAGCAGTTTATCGGGGGGCGGCGAGCAGTACTTC

clone size: .
D gene: .
J gene: TRBJ2-2
V gene: TRBV5-6
CDR3 protein: CASSLLGTQIAGELFF
CDR3 DNA: TGTGCCAGCAGCTTGCTAGGGACCCAGATCGCCGGGGAGCTGTTTTTT

clone size: .
D gene: .
J gene: TRBJ2-7
V gene: TRBV23-1
CDR3 protein: CASMPAVPYEQYF
CDR3 DNA: TGCGCCAGCATGCCGGCAGTCCCCTACGAGCAGTACTTC

clone size: .
D gene: .
J gene: TRBJ2-4
V gene: TRBV7-2
CDR3 protein: CASSSRDLNIQYF
CDR3 DNA: TGTGCCAGCAGCTCCAGGGATCTAAACATTCAGTACTTC

clone size: .
D gene: TRBD1
J gene: TRBJ1-1
V gene: TRBV6-5
CDR3 protein: CASSSTGGSEAFF
CDR3 DNA: TGTGCCAGCAGTAGTACAGGGGGTTCTGAAGCTTTCTTT

clone size: .
D gene: .
J gene: TRBJ2-3
V gene: TRBV28
CDR3 protein: CASSQSGNMVDTQYF
CDR3 DNA: TGTGCCAGCAGTCAGTCAGGGAATATGGTAGATACGCAGTATTTT

clone size: .
D gene: TRBD1
J gene: TRBJ2-7
V gene: TRBV28
CDR3 protein: CASSLLGLTGAYEQYF
CDR3 DNA: TGTGCCAGCAGTTTATTGGGACTGACAGGGGCCTACGAGCAGTACTTC

clone size: .
D gene: .
J gene: TRBJ1-5
V gene: TRBV19
CDR3 protein: CASRFVNQPQHF
CDR3 DNA: TGTGCCAGTAGGTTCGTTAATCAGCCCCAGCATTTT

clone size: .
D gene: .
J gene: TRBJ1-1
V gene: TRBV5-1
CDR3 protein: CASSPTRGGNTEAFF
CDR3 DNA: TGCGCCAGCAGCCCCACTAGAGGGGGAAACACTGAAGCTTTCTTT

clone size: once
D gene: .
J gene: TRBJ2-2
V gene: TRBV7-6
CDR3 protein: CASSLGARTYTGELFF
CDR3 DNA: TGTGCCAGCAGCTTAGGGGCGAGGACATACACCGGGGAGCTGTTTTTT

clone size: .
D gene: .
J gene: TRBJ2-5
V gene: TRBV9
CDR3 protein: CASSQTRQETQYF
CDR3 DNA: TGTGCCAGCAGTCAGACCCGACAAGAGACCCAGTACTTC

clone size: .
D gene: .
J gene: TRBJ2-1
V gene: TRBV12-1
CDR3 protein: CASSRPGARSSYNEQFF
CDR3 DNA: TGTGCCAGCAGCCGCCCGGGGGCCAGAAGCTCCTACAATGAGCAGTTCTTC

clone size: .
D gene: .
J gene: TRBJ2-5
V gene: TRBV6-6
CDR3 protein: CASSYTRETQYF
CDR3 DNA: TGTGCCAGCAGTTACACGAGGGAGACCCAGTACTTC

clone size: .
D gene: TRBD1
J gene: TRBJ2-7
V gene: TRBV2
CDR3 protein: CASSDDRGGFGQYF
CDR3 DNA: TGTGCCAGCAGTGACGACAGGGGGGGTTTCGGGCAGTACTTC

clone size: once
D gene: .
J gene: TRBJ1-6
V gene: TRBV7-9
CDR3 protein: CASSLATGRLAEPSPLHF
CDR3 DNA: TGTGCCAGCAGCTTAGCAACAGGGCGTCTAGCGGAACCTTCACCCCTCCACTTT

clone size: .
D gene: .
J gene: TRBJ2-3
V gene: TRBV28
CDR3 protein: CASSLYLNTRGGTDTQYF
CDR3 DNA: TGTGCCAGCAGTTTATACCTTAACACCAGGGGAGGCACAGATACGCAGTATTTT

clone size: .
D gene: .
J gene: TRBJ1-1
V gene: TRBV9
CDR3 protein: CASSVESVATEAFF
CDR3 DNA: TGTGCCAGCAGCGTAGAAAGCGTGGCGACTGAAGCTTTCTTT

clone size: .
D gene: TRBD1
J gene: TRBJ1-1
V gene: TRBV2
CDR3 protein: CASSDGQGDTEAFF
CDR3 DNA: TGTGCCAGCAGTGACGGACAGGGGGACACTGAAGCTTTCTTT

clone size: few
D gene: TRBD1
J gene: TRBJ1-1
V gene: TRBV5-4
CDR3 protein: CASSPGTVSEAFF
CDR3 DNA: TGTGCCAGCAGCCCGGGGACAGTCTCTGAAGCTTTCTTT

clone size: .
D gene: TRBD1
J gene: TRBJ1-1
V gene: TRBV7-3
CDR3 protein: CASSASGGTEAFF
CDR3 DNA: TGTGCCAGCAGCGCCTCAGGGGGGACTGAAGCTTTCTTT

clone size: .
D gene: .
J gene: TRBJ1-5
V gene: TRBV19
CDR3 protein: CASTPVGVRGSLAQHF
CDR3 DNA: TGTGCCAGTACCCCTGTGGGGGTGAGGGGATCATTGGCCCAGCATTTT

clone size: .
D gene: .
J gene: TRBJ2-5
V gene: TRBV30
CDR3 protein: CAWSRLETQYF
CDR3 DNA: TGTGCCTGGAGTAGGTTAGAGACCCAGTACTTC

clone size: few
D gene: TRBD1
J gene: TRBJ1-1
V gene: TRBV6-5
CDR3 protein: CASIPRQGDDEAFF
CDR3 DNA: TGTGCCAGCATACCTCGACAGGGGGACGATGAAGCTTTCTTT

clone size: .
D gene: .
J gene: TRBJ1-2
V gene: TRBV7-9
CDR3 protein: CASSSLAGQFRGYTF
CDR3 DNA: TGTGCCAGCAGCTCCCTGGCAGGGCAGTTTCGTGGCTACACCTTC

clone size: .
D gene: TRBD1
J gene: TRBJ1-1
V gene: TRBV5-1
CDR3 protein: CASNLQGGITEAFF
CDR3 DNA: TGCGCCAGCAACTTACAGGGGGGAATAACTGAAGCTTTCTTT

clone size: .
D gene: .
J gene: TRBJ2-5
V gene: TRBV29-1
CDR3 protein: CSVGTGSAVQTQYF
CDR3 DNA: TGCAGCGTTGGTACGGGATCTGCGGTCCAGACCCAGTACTTC

clone size: once
D gene: .
J gene: TRBJ2-1
V gene: TRBV7-3
CDR3 protein: CASSQVGNSYNEQFF
CDR3 DNA: TGTGCCAGCAGCCAGGTAGGGAATTCCTACAATGAGCAGTTCTTC

clone size: .
D gene: .
J gene: TRBJ2-3
V gene: TRBV5-4
CDR3 protein: CASSSRASRFPDTQYF
CDR3 DNA: TGTGCCAGCAGCTCCCGGGCTAGCCGTTTCCCAGATACGCAGTATTTT

clone size: once
D gene: TRBD2
J gene: TRBJ2-7
V gene: TRBV7-2
CDR3 protein: CASSLGSGTPYEQYF
CDR3 DNA: TGTGCCAGCAGCTTAGGTAGCGGGACCCCCTACGAGCAGTACTTC

clone size: .
D gene: TRBD2
J gene: TRBJ2-7
V gene: TRBV19
CDR3 protein: CASSTRGDEQYF
CDR3 DNA: TGTGCCAGTAGTACCCGGGGGGACGAGCAGTACTTC

clone size: .
D gene: TRBD2
J gene: TRBJ2-5
V gene: TRBV5-4
CDR3 protein: CASSLSSGMGQETQYF
CDR3 DNA: TGTGCCAGCAGTCTCTCTAGCGGGATGGGCCAAGAGACCCAGTACTTC

clone size: .
D gene: .
J gene: TRBJ2-5
V gene: TRBV5-1
CDR3 protein: CASSLGFSAGPLETQYF
CDR3 DNA: TGCGCCAGCAGCTTGGGGTTTTCCGCGGGCCCTCTAGAGACCCAGTACTTC

clone size: .
D gene: .
J gene: TRBJ1-5
V gene: TRBV5-1
CDR3 protein: CASSLEGPSNQPQHF
CDR3 DNA: TGCGCCAGCAGCTTGGAGGGACCTAGCAATCAGCCCCAGCATTTT